This note documents a single T cell receptor (beta chain) sequence. The antigen is not known. Germline is not matched at one junction end, which may reflect a read error. The sample has other DNA sequences that encode this CDR3 too. These data come from a study of cytomegalovirus exposure and HLA in healthy donors. In the PCR, 60 Vbeta and 13 Jbeta primers were used. TCRdb keeps only in-frame clones here, not all; method: immunoSEQ multiplex PCR. The sample lists roughly 100,000 clones, more than 60% occurring once. The CDR3 runs to 12 residues. Looked up from germline, CDR1 is SEHNR and CDR2 is FQNEAQ (reference sequence). Study-wide results and limits: Donors were assumed by presence/absence analyses to have roughly uniform sequencing depth. In a later analysis, productive TCRs from donors in an Asian-associated ancestry cluster reportedly carried fewer N-insertions than the cohort mean. Analysis was carried out at a later point, and it linked a missense DCLRE1C variant to TCR beta V- and J-gene trimming. The listing of approximately 160 TCR beta chains classed them as cytomegalovirus-associated.

V gene TRBV7-9 combines with J gene TRBJ2-5; the D is unclear. The TCR comes from a man aged 35 to 55 in good health and CMV-seronegative. Sequenced input: PBMCs. Here the CDR3 DNA reads TGCGCCAGCAGCTCAGAGAGGGAGACCCAGTACTTC. Protein: CASSSERETQYF.